The next 13 T cell receptor beta chains were all read from a single sample in a study of sequential checkpoint blockade in melanoma. Treatment meaning: randomized to nivolumab then ipilimumab (arm A) or the reverse (arm B). The data were produced by immunoSEQ multiplex PCR, yet TCRdb's version contains in-frame clones alone and is incomplete. The data show more than 2,500 clones, approximately 20% seen once. The sequenced sample was tumor tissue (inferred from file names), obtained from a patient given nivolumab and ipilimumab in sequence. The source is a human donor with melanoma.

This rearrangement joins TRBV29-1 to TRBJ2-3; D perhaps matches TRBD1 (6 bases). Germline lookup yields CDR1 SQVTM and CDR2 ANQGSEA. This CDR3 contains 16 residues. Trimming left V 2 bases short and J 0 bases short, with 15 bases between. CDR3 loop: CSVEQGTGFSTDTQYF. DNA of the CDR3: TGCAGCGTTGAACAGGGGACGGGCTTCAGCACAGATACGCAGTATTTT.

In this sample, this clone turned up many times. The CDR3 coding sequence is TGTGCCAGCAGCTTGGTGCGGGCGGGGCCCAACGAGCAGTACTTC. This gives the protein CASSLVRAGPNEQYF. J is TRBJ2-7 and V is TRBV7-6, with D possibly TRBD2 on 6 matching bases. This CDR3 comprises 15 residues. V was trimmed by 3 bases and J by 5 bases, leaving 17 bases between them. The germline V gene has CDR1 SGHVS and CDR2 FNYEAQ.

The chain employs TRBV30 and TRBJ2-6; no clear D gene. V was pared by 6 bases and J by 1 base, with 4 bases between. Germline loops: CDR1 GTSNPN, CDR2 SVGIG (reference sequence). The CDR3 totals 12 residues. CDR3 loop: CACKSGANVLTF. CDR3 sequence (DNA): TGTGCCTGTAAATCTGGGGCCAACGTCCTGACTTTC.

A few counts support this clone. This chain joins TRBV29-1 and TRBJ2-3, with 9 bases fitting TRBD2. The CDR3 runs to 16 residues. V trimming: 3 bases; J trimming: 0 bases; junction bases outside the gene matches: 7. Germline assignment: CDR1 SQVTM and CDR2 ANQGSEA. CDR3 in DNA: TGCAGCGTTGACGGGCTAGCGGGACCGAGCACAGATACGCAGTATTTT. Its protein is CSVDGLAGPSTDTQYF.

This clone was observed at least ten times. The rearrangement uses TRBV11-3 and TRBJ1-2; 10 bases line up with TRBD1. Germline loops: CDR1 SGHNT, CDR2 YENEEA. V lost 1 base to trimming and J lost 2 bases; unmatched junction nucleotides: 4. The CDR3 is 16 amino acids. CDR3 nucleotides: TGTGCCAGCAGCTTAGGGAGACAGGGGGCGAACTATGGCTACACCTTC. It yields the protein CASSLGRQGANYGYTF. Full variable domain (outside the CDR3, taken from reference TRBV11-3 and TRBJ1-2): EAGVVQSPRYKIIEKKQPVAFWCNPISGHNTLYWYLQNLGQGPELLIRYENEEAVDDSQLPKDRFSAERLKGVDSTLKIQPAELGDSAVYLCASSLGRQGANYGYTFGSGTRLTVV.

The V call is TRBV9, the J call TRBJ2-2; D uncertain. The CDR3 runs to 12 residues. V lost 5 bases to trimming and J lost 6 bases, with 8 bases between them. Germline V lookup: CDR1 SGDLS, CDR2 YYNGEE. The CDR3 region is CASRKAPGELFF. CDR3 in DNA: TGTGCCAGCAGAAAAGCTCCCGGGGAGCTGTTTTTT.

The rearrangement links TRBV6-8 to TRBJ1-1; D gene unclear. Germline V lookup: CDR1 MNHGY, CDR2 SAAAGT. The CDR3 is 12 amino acids. The ends were cut back, 5 bases at V and 1 base at J, with 5 bases in the middle. The CDR3 nucleotides read TGTGCCAGCAGTGCCCAGAACACTGAAGCTTTCTTT. It codes for CASSAQNTEAFF.

The chain is built from TRBV28 and TRBJ1-2; D unresolved. The CDR3 covers 13 residues. Deletions cut 6 bases from V and 1 base from J, with 9 bases between. Germline lookup yields CDR1 MDHEN and CDR2 SYDVKM. CDR3 DNA: TGTGCCAGCAGGCTCGGGAATAACTATGGCTACACCTTC. It yields the protein CASRLGNNYGYTF.

The J gene is TRBJ2-2, the V gene TRBV5-1; 8 bases match TRBD1. Germline V gives CDR1 SGHRS, CDR2 YFSETQ. This CDR3 is 16 amino acids long. J lost 3 bases, V lost 4 bases, and 8 bases had no gene match. CDR3: CASSARTGLDTGELFF. The CDR3 bases are TGCGCCAGCAGCGCCCGGACAGGGCTAGACACCGGGGAGCTGTTTTTT. Complete variable domain (other parts from reference TRBV5-1 and TRBJ2-2): KAGVTQTPRYLIKTRGQQVTLSCSPISGHRSVSWYQQTPGQGLQFLFEYFSETQRNKGNFPGRFSGRQFSNSRSEMNVSTLELGDSALYLCASSARTGLDTGELFFGEGSRLTVL.

The V gene is TRBV28, the J gene TRBJ2-2, with D possibly being TRBD1 (6 bases). The germline V and J ends were trimmed by 5 bases and 4 bases, with 20 bases remaining between them. Looked up from germline, CDR1 is MDHEN and CDR2 is SYDVKM. CDR3 length equals 17 residues. The CDR3 nucleotides read TGTGCCAGCAGTCCGACTGGACAGCAACGGGGCACCGGGGAGCTGTTTTTT. It encodes CASSPTGQQRGTGELFF.

This clone qualifies as large. V is TRBV9 and J is TRBJ2-5; D perhaps matches TRBD1 (6 bases). The V gene's germline CDR1 is SGDLS and CDR2 YYNGEE. The CDR3 totals 15 residues. Between the trimmed V and J ends, which lost 0 bases and 1 base, there was a span of 10 bases. CDR3: CASSVASTGQETQYF. DNA of the CDR3: TGTGCCAGCAGCGTAGCGTCGACAGGCCAAGAGACCCAGTACTTC.

The chain links TRBV28 to TRBJ2-5; 14 positions match TRBD2. With 5 bases clipped from V and 1 base from J, the junction kept 9 bases outside the gene matches. This CDR3 is 18 amino acids long. In germline, CDR1 is MDHEN, CDR2 SYDVKM. The CDR3 loop reads CASSLTSGRAMGQETQYF. CDR3 bases: TGTGCCAGCAGTCTGACTAGCGGGAGGGCCATGGGCCAAGAGACCCAGTACTTC. The full variable domain, its missing parts supplied by reference TRBV28 and TRBJ2-5, is DVKVTQSSRYLVKRTGEKVFLECVQDMDHENMFWYRQDPGLGLRLIYFSYDVKMKEKGDIPEGYSVSREKKERFSLILESASTNQTSMYLCASSLTSGRAMGQETQYFGPGTRLLVL.

The J gene is TRBJ1-1, the V gene TRBV5-1; D may be TRBD1 (5 bases). The germline CDR1 and CDR2 sequences are SGHRS and YFSETQ. The length of the CDR3 is 17 residues. Trimming pared 0 bases from V and 0 bases from J, leaving 15 bases between. The CDR3, as DNA: TGCGCCAGCAGCTTGGAACCCAGGGTACGCATGAACACTGAAGCTTTCTTT. Protein product: CASSLEPRVRMNTEAFF.